The rows below give T cell receptor beta chains drawn from one sample of a study of PD-1 blockade in classical Hodgkin lymphoma. Profiled with immunoSEQ multiplex PCR; TCRdb holds only in-frame clones, not every one. The table has tens of thousands of clones, around 80% seen once. The specimen was peripheral blood mononuclear cells (PBMCs), collected before the fourth cycle of nivolumab. The receptors derive from a human donor with classical Hodgkin lymphoma. CDR3s include the opening cysteine and the closing phenylalanine or tryptophan. The D gene is left open where the match is weak. Expanded clones get a size class; other rows say once, few or many, or leave the size out.

V: TRBV28; D: .; length: 15; size: .; J: TRBJ2-7; DNA: TGTGCCAGCAGTTTTACTGACGGGGGCAAATACGAGCAGTACTTC; CDR3: CASSFTDGGKYEQYF
V: TRBV28; D: TRBD2; length: 16; size: .; J: TRBJ2-7; DNA: TGTGCCAGCAGTCCGCCATTAGCGGGAGTCCCTTACGAGCAGTACTTC; CDR3: CASSPPLAGVPYEQYF
V: TRBV7-3; D: TRBD2; length: 16; size: few; J: TRBJ2-1; DNA: TGTGCCAGCAGCTTAAAGTTTCAATGGACTAGATATGAGCAGTTCTTC; CDR3: CASSLKFQWTRYEQFF
V: TRBV4-3; D: TRBD1; length: 15; size: .; J: TRBJ1-2; DNA: TGCGCCAGCAGCCAGTCGGGACAGGGGAGCTATGGCTACACCTTC; CDR3: CASSQSGQGSYGYTF
V: TRBV25-1; D: .; length: 11; size: .; J: TRBJ2-5; DNA: TGTGCCAGCAGTGACAGGGAGACCCAGTACTTC; CDR3: CASSDRETQYF
V: TRBV4-2; D: .; length: 13; size: .; J: TRBJ2-3; DNA: TGTGCCAGCAGCCAAGGGCTCCCCGATACGCAGTATTTT; CDR3: CASSQGLPDTQYF
V: TRBV5-5; D: TRBD1; length: 15; size: .; J: TRBJ1-4; DNA: TGTGCCAGCAGCCCTAGGACAGGGTTGGATGAAAAACTGTTTTTT; CDR3: CASSPRTGLDEKLFF
V: TRBV28; D: TRBD1; length: 14; size: .; J: TRBJ2-7; DNA: TGTGCCAGCAGACCGGGACAGGTCTCCTACGAGCAGTACTTC; CDR3: CASRPGQVSYEQYF
V: TRBV20-1; D: .; length: 10; size: .; J: TRBJ2-3; DNA: TGCAGTGCTAACACAGATACGCAGTATTTT; CDR3: CSANTDTQYF
V: TRBV7-6; D: .; length: 15; size: .; J: TRBJ1-4; DNA: TGTGCCAGCAGCTTAGCTGTGACCCCATATGAAAAACTGTTTTTT; CDR3: CASSLAVTPYEKLFF
V: TRBV6-6; D: TRBD1; length: 15; size: .; J: TRBJ1-1; DNA: TGTGCCAGCAGTTGGACAGGTATTATGAACACTGAAGCTTTCTTT; CDR3: CASSWTGIMNTEAFF
V: TRBV9; D: TRBD2; length: 14; size: .; J: TRBJ2-3; DNA: TGTGCCAGCACCCCTAGCGGATACACAGATACGCAGTATTTT; CDR3: CASTPSGYTDTQYF
V: TRBV4-2; D: .; length: 13; size: .; J: TRBJ2-5; DNA: TGTGCCAGCAGCCAAGATCAAGCGGAGACCCAGTACTTC; CDR3: CASSQDQAETQYF
V: TRBV13; D: .; length: 14; size: .; J: TRBJ2-3; DNA: TGTGCCAGCAGCTTCGACAGTAGCACAGATACGCAGTATTTT; CDR3: CASSFDSSTDTQYF
V: TRBV9; D: TRBD2; length: 16; size: .; J: TRBJ2-7; DNA: TGTGCCAGCAGCGTAGAGGAGACTAGCGGGAGCGGCGAGCAGTACTTC; CDR3: CASSVEETSGSGEQYF
V: TRBV18; D: .; length: 13; size: .; J: TRBJ1-1; DNA: TGTGCCAGCTCACTACTCGGGGGCACTGAAGCTTTCTTT; CDR3: CASSLLGGTEAFF
V: TRBV6-5; D: TRBD1; length: 15; size: .; J: TRBJ1-2; DNA: TGTGCCAGCAGTTACTCCAATTCGAACAGGGGTGGCTACACCTTC; CDR3: CASSYSNSNRGGYTF
V: TRBV4-2; D: .; length: 17; size: .; J: TRBJ1-2; DNA: TGTGCCAGCAGCCAAGAACCCCGGCAGGCCTCTAGCGATGGCTACACCTTC; CDR3: CASSQEPRQASSDGYTF
V: TRBV6-1; D: .; length: 8; size: .; J: TRBJ1-2; DNA: TGTGCCAGCAGTGGGGGTTCCTTC; CDR3: CASSGGSF
V: TRBV7-2; D: .; length: 12; size: .; J: TRBJ2-2; DNA: TGTGCCAGCAGCCCCCTGGGCGGGGAGCTGTTTTTT; CDR3: CASSPLGGELFF
V: TRBV30; D: .; length: 15; size: .; J: TRBJ1-6; DNA: TGTGCCTGGAGTGTAAGAACAGAAATACGTTCACCCCTCCACTTT; CDR3: CAWSVRTEIRSPLHF
V: TRBV5-6; D: TRBD1; length: 16; size: .; J: TRBJ1-1; DNA: TGTGCCAGCAGCTACTTTCCGGGACAGGGGTCCACTGAAGCTTTCTTT; CDR3: CASSYFPGQGSTEAFF
V: TRBV5-1; D: .; length: 13; size: .; J: TRBJ1-2; DNA: TGCGCCAGCAGCTTGAGGCCCGGACCAGGCTACACCTTC; CDR3: CASSLRPGPGYTF
V: TRBV7-2; D: TRBD1; length: 15; size: .; J: TRBJ2-5; DNA: TGTGCCAGCAGCTGGGGACAGGGGCCTCAAGAGACCCAGTACTTC; CDR3: CASSWGQGPQETQYF
V: TRBV6-6; D: .; length: 15; size: .; J: TRBJ1-1; DNA: TGTGCCAGCAGGGGGGGCGGGACGGCCAGAACTGAAGCTTTCTTT; CDR3: CASRGGGTARTEAFF
V: TRBV27; D: TRBD2; length: 15; size: .; J: TRBJ2-4; DNA: TGTGCCAGCAGTTTAGCGGGGGGGAAAGGAAACATTCAGTACTTC; CDR3: CASSLAGGKGNIQYF
V: TRBV6-5; D: TRBD1; length: 14; size: .; J: TRBJ1-2; DNA: TGTGCCAGCAGTTCCCGACAGGGGCCCTATGGCTACACCTTC; CDR3: CASSSRQGPYGYTF
V: TRBV7-9; D: TRBD2; length: 15; size: .; J: TRBJ2-1; DNA: TGTGCCAGCAGTTTCCTGACTAGCGGAGACAATGAGCAGTTCTTC; CDR3: CASSFLTSGDNEQFF
V: TRBV6-5; D: .; length: 13; size: .; J: TRBJ2-2; DNA: TGTGCCAGCAGTTCCGGGGAGACCGGGGAGCTGTTTTTT; CDR3: CASSSGETGELFF
V: TRBV18; D: TRBD2; length: 15; size: few; J: TRBJ2-1; DNA: TGTGCCAGCTCTCCACGGACTAGCGGGATGAATGAGCAGTTCTTC; CDR3: CASSPRTSGMNEQFF
V: TRBV2; D: .; length: 14; size: .; J: TRBJ2-6; DNA: TGTGCCAGCAGTGAGAACTCTGGGGCCAACGTCCTGACTTTC; CDR3: CASSENSGANVLTF
V: TRBV19; D: .; length: 13; size: .; J: TRBJ2-5; DNA: TGTGCCAGTAGTATAGGTCCGGTAGAGACCCAGTACTTC; CDR3: CASSIGPVETQYF
V: TRBV5-6; D: .; length: 15; size: few; J: TRBJ1-4; DNA: TGTGCCAGCAGCTTGACGGGGGCTGGATACGAAAAACTGTTTTTT; CDR3: CASSLTGAGYEKLFF
V: TRBV10-3; D: TRBD1; length: 18; size: .; J: TRBJ1-3; DNA: TGTGCCATCAGTGGAGTTCCCCCCCGGGACAGGTCTGGAAACACCATATATTTT; CDR3: CAISGVPPRDRSGNTIYF
V: TRBV2; D: .; length: 12; size: .; J: TRBJ2-7; DNA: TGTGCCAGCAGGGCGGGTGCGGACGAGCAGTACTTC; CDR3: CASRAGADEQYF
V: TRBV6-6; D: TRBD2; length: 16; size: .; J: TRBJ2-7; DNA: TGTGCCAGCAGTTCTCATGGGACTAGCGGGAGTTACGAGCAGTACTTC; CDR3: CASSSHGTSGSYEQYF
V: TRBV11-2; D: TRBD1; length: 15; size: .; J: TRBJ1-3; DNA: TGTGCCAGCGGGTGGAAGGCCGGGACAGAGACCACCATATATTTT; CDR3: CASGWKAGTETTIYF
V: TRBV18; D: .; length: 15; size: .; J: TRBJ2-2; DNA: TGTGCCAGCTCGCTGGGGCACCCCCTCGGCGGGGAGCTGTTTTTT; CDR3: CASSLGHPLGGELFF
V: TRBV27; D: .; length: 15; size: .; J: TRBJ2-1; DNA: TGTGCCAGCAGTTTAAGGGACTCACCCTACAATGAGCAGTTCTTC; CDR3: CASSLRDSPYNEQFF
V: TRBV29-1; D: .; length: 13; size: .; J: TRBJ2-3; DNA: TGCAGCGTTGATGCCTTAGGTACAGATACGCAGTATTTT; CDR3: CSVDALGTDTQYF
V: TRBV5-1; D: TRBD2; length: 16; size: .; J: TRBJ2-1; DNA: TGCGCCAGCAGCTTGGTTAGCGGGGTCTCCTACAATGAGCAGTTCTTC; CDR3: CASSLVSGVSYNEQFF